Described below is a single T cell receptor beta chain sequence and its context. Its target antigen remains unknown. No qualities accompany the bases; no much larger clone lies one base away. The data belong to a study of T cell responses to AZD1222 COVID-19 vaccine (dated by TCRdb to 2020 to 2023). In terms of the full investigation: AZD1222 recipients whose second dose came at about 4 weeks and those whose second dose came at about 12 weeks were combined into one group, since spike-specific TCR depth and breadth did not differ between the two schedules. TCR sequencing covered 233 trial participants: 207 given two doses of AZD1222 and 26 given two doses of MenACWY control vaccine. Enrollment into the trials was organized by age into subgroups of 18-55, 56-69 and 70-plus years, and those subgroups contained roughly 150, 30 and 60 TCR-sequenced participants, respectively.

Sample time point, as interpreted from the label and publication: baseline before first vaccination. Vaccinee samples came from UK trials COV001 and COV002, including a single-blind randomized controlled phase 2/3 trial of AZD1222 (ChAdOx1 nCoV-19) in healthy adults. For TCRbeta chain sequencing, PBMC samples were collected from trial participants at day 0 and at day 28 after the second dose. The CDR3 runs 13 amino acids, cysteine and phenylalanine included. The DNA shown is the 39-base CDR3, in frame from base 1. V trim: 7 bases; J trim: 5 bases; unmatched bases: 7. Via the germline V gene, CDR1 is SGDLS and CDR2 YYNGEE. The CDR3 regions of human TCRbeta chains were analyzed by immunosequencing. From the authors' description of their analysis: TCRs in the repertoires were matched against a reference library of SARS-CoV-2-specific TCRs that had been generated with the MIRA antigen-specificity platform. Breadth was defined as the fraction of unique TCRs that were SARS-CoV-2-associated. Depth was defined as the fraction of total T cells that were SARS-CoV-2-associated. Each spike-specific TCR was assigned to its reactive spike region and to a CD4 or CD8 class using the MIRA data. Log10-transformed breadth and depth values were compared by one-way ANOVA with Sidak's multiple comparisons tests. TCRdb limited this immuneACCESS table to in-frame rearrangements with V and J called. A share of clones is missing; checked studies link under half to unresolved V genes, and the rest is unexplained. The DNA gave D and trimming, while V, J and clone size come from that table. For this sample the table gives 90,000 to 120,000 clones, of which roughly 90% were detected only once. The top ten clonotypes cover 4% to 5.5% of the sample.

The full study reports these points: Only a handful of AZD1222 recipients were SARS-CoV-2 seropositive at baseline, limiting conclusions about previously exposed vaccinees. Because no day 14 peak-response samples were available, the repertoires could be characterized only after the peak T cell response. Nearly half of unique spike-specific TCRs reportedly recognized epitopes outside regions mutated in the B.1.351 and B.1.1.7 variants. The 56-69-year group was small, and its depth increase did not reach significance, likely because of low power. After two AZD1222 doses, both the breadth and the depth of spike-specific TCRs were significantly higher than at day 0 and than in MenACWY recipients. Vaccine-associated CD4 TCRs spanned the whole spike protein, with dominant responses in regions 160-218 and 743-854. Participants were mostly white British, with more females than males. The authors suggested clonal diversity may have been underestimated.

The sequenced sample was peripheral blood, obtained on day 0 of AZD1222 vaccination. This receptor was taken from an adult in good health. The receptor chain draws on TRBV9 and TRBJ2-5; the junction holds 8 bases that match TRBD2. The nucleotides read TGTGCCAGCTCCACCGGGGGGGCCGAGACCCAGTACTTC. Translated, it gives CASSTGGAETQYF.